This TCR beta chain derives from a study of blood T cell repertoires in COVID-19. Study context: COVID-19 samples from acute and convalescent phases originated in the United States, Italy and Spain. The analysed material was cDNA or gDNA that came from T cells, B-cell-depleted T cells, or PBMCs.

V shed 4 bases and J shed 1 base, with 20 bases lying between them. CDR3 length: 17 residues. Germline V lookup: CDR1 LNHDA, CDR2 SQIVND (reference sequence). TCRdb's copy holds only in-frame clones and misses some; the assay was immunoSEQ multiplex PCR. This sample has about 200,000 clones, with about 85% found just once. The study drew participants aged about 18 to 89 years from around 24 US areas. Sample: PBMCs or T cells enriched from blood (not recorded which). The receptor comes from a woman aged 25 to 39 who had recovered from COVID-19. V usage is TRBV19 and J usage is TRBJ2-7; a weak D match, TRBD2 (5 bases). CDR3 in amino acids: CASSSLSGFTASYEQYF. As DNA, the CDR3 is TGTGCCAGTAGTAGCTTATCGGGATTCACAGCTTCCTACGAGCAGTACTTC.